A single sample gave rise to the 27 T cell receptor beta chains below, sequenced in a study of cytomegalovirus exposure and HLA in healthy donors. This table comes from immunoSEQ multiplex PCR, and its TCRdb copy is limited to in-frame clones, with some not included. This sample carries 90,000 or so clones, 95% to 97% of them seen once, and the ten largest clones take around 0.78%. The source material was PBMCs. The source is a man aged 18 to 30 in good health and CMV-seronegative.

V is TRBV6-5 and J is TRBJ1-3; perhaps TRBD1 as D (5 bases). Trimming shortened V by 0 bases and J by 0 bases, and 6 bases separated the two germline ends. Germline CDR1 reads MNHEY; CDR2 reads SVGAGI. The CDR3 covers 15 residues. The CDR3 DNA follows: TGTGCCAGCAGTTACTCAACAGGCTCTGGAAACACCATATATTTT. Residues: CASSYSTGSGNTIYF.

The chain joins TRBV4-3 to TRBJ1-3; D is uncertain. Trimming left V 2 bases short and J 1 base short, with 15 bases between. This CDR3 comprises 17 residues. The germline V gene encodes CDR1 LGHNA and CDR2 YSLEER. The CDR3 protein is CASSQNYLATSGNTIYF. DNA for the CDR3: TGCGCCAGCAGCCAAAATTATCTAGCAACTTCTGGAAACACCATATATTTT.

V gene TRBV10-3 combines with J gene TRBJ1-2; D not certain. This CDR3 region has 12 residues. Trimming pared 4 bases from V and 11 bases from J, leaving 14 bases between. Germline V gene lookup returns CDR1 ENHRY and CDR2 SYGVKD. The CDR3 nucleotides are TGTGCCATCAGTGCGGAAGCTATCGGGTACACCTTC. Its translation: CAISAEAIGYTF.

The chain is built from TRBV7-2 and TRBJ2-2; D may be TRBD1 (6 bases). CDR1 SGHTA and CDR2 FQGNSA come from the germline V gene. The CDR3 consists of 15 residues. V gave up 7 bases and J gave up 0 bases, with 12 bases separating them. The CDR3 DNA reads as TGTGCCAGCATGAAACAGGGAACGAACACCGGGGAGCTGTTTTTT. This gives the protein CASMKQGTNTGELFF.

The chain carries TRBV30 and TRBJ2-3; D possibly corresponds to TRBD2 (5 bases). The CDR3 has 12 residues. Germline assignment: CDR1 GTSNPN and CDR2 SVGIG (reference sequence). V lost 0 bases to trimming and J lost 4 bases, with 5 bases between them. CDR3 amino acids: CAWSVLADTQYF. The CDR3 DNA reads as TGTGCCTGGAGTGTACTAGCAGATACGCAGTATTTT.

V gene TRBV18 combines with J gene TRBJ2-5; D unclear. The germline gives CDR1 KGHSH, CDR2 LQKENI. The CDR3 runs to 12 residues. The V and J ends lost 4 bases and 4 bases respectively, with 7 bases between them. For the CDR3, the DNA is TGTGCCAGCTCACTAGATAGAGAGACCCAGTACTTC. This sequence encodes CASSLDRETQYF.

The chain has TRBV6-5 and TRBJ1-2; no clear D gene. Germline-derived CDR1 and CDR2 are MNHEY and SVGAGI. Trimming cost V 2 bases and J 1 base, with 11 bases left between them. CDR3 length: 15 amino acids. The CDR3 region is CASSYGNGLNYGYTF. The CDR3 nucleotides read TGTGCCAGCAGTTACGGAAACGGACTTAACTATGGCTACACCTTC.

The CDR3, as DNA: TGTGCCAGCAGCCAAGAATGGGGCGGGGGAGGCCAAGAGACCCAGTACTTC. Translation: CASSQEWGGGGQETQYF. The chain uses TRBV4-2 and TRBJ2-5; 7 bases match TRBD2. The CDR3 contains 17 residues. The V segment lost 0 bases and the J segment 1 base; nucleotides outside the gene matches: 8. Germline CDR1 reads LGHNA; CDR2 reads YNFKEQ.

The V gene is TRBV7-9, the J gene TRBJ2-5; tentative D call: TRBD1 (5 bases). Germline V gene sequence: CDR1 SEHNR, CDR2 FQNEAQ (reference sequence). V lost 5 bases, J lost 5 bases, and 18 bases lay in between. The CDR3 is made up of 15 amino acids. The CDR3 bases are TGTGCCAGCAGCCCACAGACAGAGATGGGGGAGACCCAGTACTTC. Its protein product is CASSPQTEMGETQYF.

This chain joins TRBV19 and TRBJ2-2; D is unclear. This CDR3 is 15 amino acids long. V was trimmed by 2 bases and J by 3 bases, leaving 10 bases between them. Looked up from germline, CDR1 is LNHDA and CDR2 is SQIVND (reference sequence). The CDR3 region is CASSILGLDTGELFF. The CDR3 DNA is TGTGCCAGTAGTATACTTGGCCTCGACACCGGGGAGCTGTTTTTT.

The V and J genes are TRBV19 and TRBJ1-2; 9 positions agree with TRBD1. The germline gives CDR1 LNHDA, CDR2 SQIVND (reference sequence). This CDR3 contains 12 residues. V gave up 4 bases and J gave up 7 bases; unmatched junction bases: 1. The CDR3 loop is CASSTGQGGYTF. As DNA, the CDR3 is TGTGCCAGTAGTACGGGACAGGGTGGCTACACCTTC.

The chain employs TRBV30 and TRBJ2-6; possible D gene TRBD1, 5 bases. CDR3 length: 16 amino acids. The germline gives CDR1 GTSNPN, CDR2 SVGIG (reference sequence). V was cut by 1 base and J by 4 bases, with 14 bases left in between. CDR3 region: CAWSEGIHPGANVLTF. For the CDR3, the DNA is TGTGCCTGGAGTGAGGGGATCCATCCAGGGGCCAACGTCCTGACTTTC.

The chain couples TRBV6-5 to TRBJ1-1; D is perhaps TRBD1 (6 bases). Germline loops: CDR1 MNHEY, CDR2 SVGAGI. Trimming stripped 5 bases from V and 4 bases from J, with 14 bases between. There are 14 residues in the CDR3. In nucleotides, the CDR3 is TGTGCCAGCAGTCCACAGGGTTACGGCACTGAAGCTTTCTTT. Translation: CASSPQGYGTEAFF.

The CDR3 here is CASSLDGVKGVEDTQYF. The CDR3 DNA reads TGTGCCAGCAGCTTAGACGGGGTTAAGGGGGTTGAAGATACGCAGTATTTT. The chain is built from TRBV7-2 and TRBJ2-3, with a possible D match to TRBD1 (6 bases). V was pared by 1 base and J by 5 bases, with 19 bases between. The CDR3 loop spans 17 amino acids. The germline CDR1 and CDR2 sequences are SGHTA and FQGNSA. Combining the CDR3 with reference TRBV7-2 and TRBJ2-3 gives the whole variable domain GAGVSQSPSNKVTEKGKDVELRCDPISGHTALYWYRQSLGQGLEFLIYFQGNSAPDKSGLPSDRFSAERTGGSVSTLTIQRTQQEDSAVYLCASSLDGVKGVEDTQYFGPGTRLTVL.

This chain links TRBV6-5 with TRBJ2-1; perhaps TRBD2 as D (5 bases). Trimming removed 6 bases from V and 4 bases from J, with 16 bases in between. Germline assignment: CDR1 MNHEY and CDR2 SVGAGI. The CDR3 has 15 amino acids. Here the CDR3 DNA reads TGTGCCAGCAGCAGTTGGACGGGGTCGTACAATGAGCAGTTCTTC. The encoded protein is CASSSWTGSYNEQFF.

The chain has TRBV9 and TRBJ2-7; D gene unclear. There are 12 residues in the CDR3. Germline V gene lookup returns CDR1 SGDLS and CDR2 YYNGEE. V was pared by 3 bases and J by 5 bases, with 9 bases between. The CDR3 here is CASSAESNEQYF. In DNA, the CDR3 is TGTGCCAGCAGCGCTGAGAGCAACGAGCAGTACTTC.

The chain is built from TRBV5-4 and TRBJ2-2, with D maybe TRBD2 (5 bases). This CDR3 has 16 residues. With 4 bases removed from V and 5 bases from J, the gap between germline ends came to 18 bases. Germline CDR1 SGHNT, CDR2 YYREEE (reference sequence). In DNA, the CDR3 is TGTGCCAGCAGCCCCGGACTGGCCTCGGGGACCGGGGAGCTGTTTTTT. As protein: CASSPGLASGTGELFF.

This chain joins TRBV7-2 and TRBJ1-1, with D maybe TRBD1 (5 bases). This CDR3 has 16 amino acids. Germline assignment: CDR1 SGHTA and CDR2 FQGNSA. V was trimmed by 2 bases and J by 0 bases, leaving 13 bases between them. The CDR3 DNA sequence: TGTGCCAGCAGCTTAAATTCTGGGGCGCTGAACACTGAAGCTTTCTTT. It yields the protein CASSLNSGALNTEAFF.

The chain couples TRBV7-6 to TRBJ2-3; D remains ambiguous. From germline, CDR1 is SGHVS and CDR2 FNYEAQ. Deletions cut 4 bases from V and 6 bases from J, with 11 bases between. The CDR3 has 13 amino acids. The CDR3 region has the DNA TGTGCCAGCAGCTCCCCGGTATTGGATACGCAGTATTTT. Translated, it gives CASSSPVLDTQYF.

The chain carries TRBV5-4 and TRBJ1-1, with 9 bases matching TRBD1. The CDR3 covers 15 residues. Germline V gene data show CDR1 as SGHNT and CDR2 as YYREEE (reference sequence). Trimming at V came to 4 bases and at J to 6 bases, leaving 10 bases not matched to a gene. The CDR3 loop is CASSLPGTGFAEAFF. The CDR3 DNA is TGTGCCAGCAGCCTCCCCGGGACAGGGTTCGCTGAAGCTTTCTTT. Full variable domain (remainder filled in from reference TRBV5-4 and TRBJ1-1): ETGVTQSPTHLIKTRGQQVTLRCSSQSGHNTVSWYQQALGQGPQFIFQYYREEENGRGNFPPRFSGLQFPNYSSELNVNALELDDSALYLCASSLPGTGFAEAFFGQGTRLTVV.

The chain is built from TRBV19 and TRBJ2-5; the D gene is possibly TRBD2 (5 bases). Germline lookup yields CDR1 LNHDA and CDR2 SQIVND (reference sequence). The CDR3 contains 15 residues. V lost 2 bases to trimming and J lost 4 bases, with 14 bases between them. CDR3 residues: CASSIIRGQRETQYF. Written as DNA, the CDR3 is TGTGCCAGTAGTATAATTCGAGGGCAGAGAGAGACCCAGTACTTC.

V and J are TRBV2 and TRBJ1-2, with TRBD1 identical over 8 bases. The V gene end was trimmed by 6 bases and the J gene end by 4 bases; junction bases not matched to a gene: 10. The germline V gene has CDR1 SNHLY and CDR2 FYNNEI. CDR3 length equals 15 residues. This chain's CDR3 is CASRSGQGSLYGYTF. The CDR3 bases are TGTGCCAGCAGGTCCGGACAGGGCTCACTCTATGGCTACACCTTC.

On this clone itself: One end of the junction does not line up with germline, which may come from a read error. V is TRBV11-2 and J is TRBJ1-5; the match to TRBD1 covers 8 bases. Germline V gene sequence: CDR1 SGHAT, CDR2 FQNNGV. This CDR3 contains 12 residues. The CDR3 reads CASSIGQGPQSF. The CDR3 DNA follows: TGTGCCAGCAGCATAGGACAGGGCCCTCAGTCTTTT.

Concerning this clone: Compared with germline, one end of the junction differs, possibly owing to a read error. The chain couples TRBV6-1 to TRBJ1-1, with D possibly matching TRBD1 (5 bases). This CDR3 has 14 residues. CDR1 and CDR2 from the germline V gene are MNHNS and SASEGT. This CDR3 is CASSTSGGNPEAFF. The CDR3 DNA reads as TGTGCCAGCAGTACATCGGGGGGGAACCCTGAAGCTTTCTTT.

This chain joins TRBV2 and TRBJ2-1, with 12 bases aligning to TRBD2. Unmatched junction bases numbered 6, after V lost 6 bases and J lost 6 bases. This CDR3 has 15 amino acids. Germline CDR1 is SNHLY and CDR2 is FYNNEI. This CDR3 reads CASRRLAGVFNEQFF. The CDR3 DNA follows: TGTGCCAGCAGGCGACTAGCGGGAGTGTTCAATGAGCAGTTCTTC.

This sequence joins TRBV27 and TRBJ2-1; 7 bases agree with TRBD1. CDR1 and CDR2 (germline): MNHEY, SMNVEV (reference sequence). Trimming took 7 bases from V and 0 from J; bases not matched to a gene: 6. The CDR3 totals 15 residues. This CDR3 reads CASTAGDSSYNEQFF. DNA for the CDR3: TGTGCCAGCACTGCCGGGGACAGCTCCTACAATGAGCAGTTCTTC.

V and J are TRBV4-1 and TRBJ1-5; D possibly corresponds to TRBD1 (6 bases). V was cut by 6 bases and J by 1 base, with 13 bases left in between. This CDR3 contains 15 residues. Germline lookup yields CDR1 MGHRA and CDR2 YSYEKL. The CDR3 bases are TGCGCCAGCAGGTCACAGGGTAACAGCAATCAGCCCCAGCATTTT. Protein sequence: CASRSQGNSNQPQHF.